These T cell receptor beta chains were read from a single sample in a study of vaccination effects on CD4 cells after COVID-19. These receptors have no identified antigens. Libraries were prepared by immunoSEQ multiplex PCR; TCRdb keeps only in-frame clonotypes and omits some of them. The top ten clones hold roughly 3% of a sample with 23,000 or so clones, less than 80% of them seen once. The sample here was CD4+ T cells from PBMCs cultured with SARS-CoV-2 spike peptides, taken before COVID-19 vaccination. The receptors come from a human donor who received a COVID-19 vaccine. Both conserved end residues are part of each CDR3. D genes are given only for firm matches. Where a row states a size, it is once, few, many or the class of an expanded clone; other rows omit it.

d_gene: -
abundance: -
j_gene: TRBJ1-1
v_gene: TRBV5-6
CDR3aa: CASSSTSTSGAFF
CDR3nt: TGTGCCAGCAGCTCCACCTCCACTTCTGGTGCTTTCTTT

d_gene: -
abundance: few
j_gene: TRBJ1-2
v_gene: TRBV5-1
CDR3aa: CASSSHGPNYGYTF
CDR3nt: TGCGCCAGCAGCTCCCACGGGCCCAACTATGGCTACACCTTC

d_gene: -
abundance: -
j_gene: TRBJ2-2
v_gene: TRBV11-2
CDR3aa: CASSWATGGLNTGELFF
CDR3nt: TGTGCCAGCAGCTGGGCCACCGGGGGCCTAAACACCGGGGAGCTGTTTTTT

d_gene: -
abundance: -
j_gene: TRBJ1-1
v_gene: TRBV6-5
CDR3aa: CASSRGLGEAFF
CDR3nt: TGTGCCAGCAGTCGCGGACTCGGTGAAGCTTTCTTT

d_gene: TRBD1
abundance: once
j_gene: TRBJ2-5
v_gene: TRBV11-3
CDR3aa: CASSRDRGFQETQYF
CDR3nt: TGTGCCAGCAGCCGGGACAGGGGTTTCCAAGAGACCCAGTACTTC

d_gene: -
abundance: -
j_gene: TRBJ1-2
v_gene: TRBV6-2/TRBV6-3
CDR3aa: CASSHVYGYTF
CDR3nt: TGTGCCAGCAGTCACGTATATGGCTACACCTTC

d_gene: TRBD2
abundance: -
j_gene: TRBJ2-3
v_gene: TRBV6-1
CDR3aa: CASSDRWREGQDTQYF
CDR3nt: TGTGCCAGCAGTGACCGGTGGCGGGAGGGCCAGGATACGCAGTATTTT

d_gene: -
abundance: -
j_gene: TRBJ1-2
v_gene: TRBV20-1
CDR3aa: CSASNPVGGYTF
CDR3nt: TGCAGTGCTAGTAACCCCGTGGGGGGCTACACCTTC

d_gene: -
abundance: -
j_gene: TRBJ2-4
v_gene: TRBV10-1
CDR3aa: CASSATGSKNIQYF
CDR3nt: TGCGCCAGCTCTGCTACAGGGTCCAAAAACATTCAGTACTTC

d_gene: -
abundance: few
j_gene: TRBJ2-7
v_gene: TRBV27
CDR3aa: CASSLSGTVVEQYF
CDR3nt: TGTGCCAGCAGTTTATCAGGTACTGTGGTGGAGCAGTACTTC

d_gene: TRBD1
abundance: -
j_gene: TRBJ1-2
v_gene: TRBV29-1
CDR3aa: CSVQSTGGYGYTF
CDR3nt: TGCAGCGTTCAGAGTACAGGGGGCTATGGCTACACCTTC

d_gene: -
abundance: few
j_gene: TRBJ2-7
v_gene: TRBV19
CDR3aa: CASSISAGTYEQYF
CDR3nt: TGTGCCAGTAGTATTTCCGCAGGGACTTACGAGCAGTACTTC

d_gene: -
abundance: once
j_gene: TRBJ2-3
v_gene: TRBV6-1
CDR3aa: CASSEFVDTQYF
CDR3nt: TGTGCCAGCAGTGAATTTGTGGATACGCAGTATTTT

d_gene: -
abundance: -
j_gene: TRBJ2-3
v_gene: TRBV6-1
CDR3aa: CASSELFLGTSTDTQYF
CDR3nt: TGTGCCAGCAGTGAACTCTTTCTTGGGACTAGCACAGATACGCAGTATTTT

d_gene: -
abundance: -
j_gene: TRBJ2-7
v_gene: TRBV5-1
CDR3aa: CASGQGGIEQYF
CDR3nt: TGCGCCAGCGGACAGGGAGGGATCGAGCAGTACTTC

d_gene: TRBD1
abundance: few
j_gene: TRBJ1-5
v_gene: TRBV19
CDR3aa: CASSTRDRGNQPQHF
CDR3nt: TGTGCCAGTAGTACCCGGGACAGGGGCAATCAGCCCCAGCATTTT

d_gene: TRBD1
abundance: -
j_gene: TRBJ1-5
v_gene: TRBV18
CDR3aa: CASALGTGQLQPQHF
CDR3nt: TGTGCCAGCGCCCTTGGGACAGGTCAATTGCAGCCCCAGCATTTT